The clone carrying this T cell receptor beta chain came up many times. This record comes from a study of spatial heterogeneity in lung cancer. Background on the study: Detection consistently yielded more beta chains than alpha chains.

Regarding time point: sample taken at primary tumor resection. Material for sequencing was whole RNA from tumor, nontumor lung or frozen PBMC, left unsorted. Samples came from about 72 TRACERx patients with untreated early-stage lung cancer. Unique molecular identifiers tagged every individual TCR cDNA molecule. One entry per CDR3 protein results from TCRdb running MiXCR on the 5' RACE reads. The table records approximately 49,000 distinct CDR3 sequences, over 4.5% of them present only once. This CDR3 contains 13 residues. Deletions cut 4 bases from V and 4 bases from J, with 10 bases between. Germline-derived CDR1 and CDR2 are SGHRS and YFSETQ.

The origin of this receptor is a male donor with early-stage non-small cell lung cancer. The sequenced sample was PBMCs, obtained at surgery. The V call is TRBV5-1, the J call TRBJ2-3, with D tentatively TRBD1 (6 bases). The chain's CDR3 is CASSRDTADTQYF. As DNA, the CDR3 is TGCGCCAGCAGCCGGGACACGGCAGATACGCAGTATTTT.